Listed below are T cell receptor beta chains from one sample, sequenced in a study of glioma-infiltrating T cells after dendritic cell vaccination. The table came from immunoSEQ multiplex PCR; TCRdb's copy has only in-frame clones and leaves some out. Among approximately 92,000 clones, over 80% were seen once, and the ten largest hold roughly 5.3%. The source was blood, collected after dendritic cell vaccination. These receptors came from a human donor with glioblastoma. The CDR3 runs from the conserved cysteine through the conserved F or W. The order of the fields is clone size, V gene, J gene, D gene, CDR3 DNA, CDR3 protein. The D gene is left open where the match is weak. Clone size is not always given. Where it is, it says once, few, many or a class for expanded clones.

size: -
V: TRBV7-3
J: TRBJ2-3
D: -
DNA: TGTGCCAGCAGCCTTAGACTCCGAGATACGCAGTATTTT
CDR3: CASSLRLRDTQYF

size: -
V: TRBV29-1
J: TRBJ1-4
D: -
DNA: TGCAGCGTGCGGGAAACTAATGAAAAACTGTTTTTT
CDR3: CSVRETNEKLFF

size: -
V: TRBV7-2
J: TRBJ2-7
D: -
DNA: TGTGCCAGCAGCTTAACGGCCCATGGGGCCTCCTACGAGCAGTACTTC
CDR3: CASSLTAHGASYEQYF

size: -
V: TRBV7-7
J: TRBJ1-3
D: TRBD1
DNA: TGTGCTAGCAGCACCGGGACAGACTCTGGAAACACCATATATTTT
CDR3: CASSTGTDSGNTIYF

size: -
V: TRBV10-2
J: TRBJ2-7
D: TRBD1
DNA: TGCGCCAGCAGTGTGTTACCGGGACAGGGATCCGAGCAGTACTTC
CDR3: CASSVLPGQGSEQYF

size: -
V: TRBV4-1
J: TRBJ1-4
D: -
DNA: TGCGCCAGCAGCCAAAGAATGATTGGGAGGGTGACTAATGAAAAACTGTTTTTT
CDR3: CASSQRMIGRVTNEKLFF

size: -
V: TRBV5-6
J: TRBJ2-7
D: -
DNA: TGTGCCAGCAGCTCAGGGTGGGGGGGCATAGGCTACGAGCAGTACTTC
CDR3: CASSSGWGGIGYEQYF

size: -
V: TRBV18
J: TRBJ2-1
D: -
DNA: TGTGCCAGCTCACCAATCCAGTACAATGAGCAGTTCTTC
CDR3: CASSPIQYNEQFF

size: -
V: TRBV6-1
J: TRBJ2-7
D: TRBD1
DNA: TGTGCCAGCAGTGCGGGACAGGGGTCCTACGAGCAGTACTTC
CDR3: CASSAGQGSYEQYF

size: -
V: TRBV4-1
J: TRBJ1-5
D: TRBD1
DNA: TGCGCCAGCAGCCGATTCAGACAGGGAAGGGAGTCAGGACAGCCCCAGCATTTT
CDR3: CASSRFRQGRESGQPQHF

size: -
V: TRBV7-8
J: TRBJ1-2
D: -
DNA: TGTGCCAGCAGCCCTTTCGAACCCGGGAGAATCTATGGCTACACCTTC
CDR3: CASSPFEPGRIYGYTF

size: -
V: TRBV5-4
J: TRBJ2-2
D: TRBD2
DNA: TGTGCCAGCAGCCCTCCGGGGGGGAACACCGGGGAGCTGTTTTTT
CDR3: CASSPPGGNTGELFF

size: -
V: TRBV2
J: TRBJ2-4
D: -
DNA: TGTGCCAGCAGCCCGAGGGACATTCAGTACTTC
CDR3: CASSPRDIQYF

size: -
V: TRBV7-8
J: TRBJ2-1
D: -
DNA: TGTGCCAGCAGCTTACGTTCGGTATTCGAGCAGTTCTTC
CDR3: CASSLRSVFEQFF

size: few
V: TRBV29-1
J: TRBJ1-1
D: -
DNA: TGCAGCGTTGAAAGACCAGGGGAGAGCACTGAAGCTTTCTTT
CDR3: CSVERPGESTEAFF

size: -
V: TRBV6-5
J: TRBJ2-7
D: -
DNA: TGTGCCAGCAGTTACTCGTCCCTAGAGTTGAGGGAGCAGTACTTC
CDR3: CASSYSSLELREQYF

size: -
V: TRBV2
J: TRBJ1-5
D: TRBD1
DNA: TGTGCCAGCAGTGAAACGGCGGACAGGCGAAATCAGCCCCAGCATTTT
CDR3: CASSETADRRNQPQHF

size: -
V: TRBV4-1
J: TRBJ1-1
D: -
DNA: TGCGCCAGCAGCCTGGAGAAGAATCCCACTGAAGCTTTCTTT
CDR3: CASSLEKNPTEAFF

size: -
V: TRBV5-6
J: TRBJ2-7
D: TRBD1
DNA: TGTGCCAGCAGCTTTGGGACAGGGATTGGGGTAGCCTACGAGCAGTACTTC
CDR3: CASSFGTGIGVAYEQYF

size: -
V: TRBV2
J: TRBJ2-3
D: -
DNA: TGTGCCAGCAGTGAAGCGCAAGGCGGGATACCGCAGTATTTT
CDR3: CASSEAQGGIPQYF

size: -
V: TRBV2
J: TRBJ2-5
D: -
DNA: TGTGCCAGCAGGGACTTACAAGAGACCCAGTACTTC
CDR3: CASRDLQETQYF

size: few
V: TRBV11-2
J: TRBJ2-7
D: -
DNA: TGTGCCAGCAGCTTAGAGAGTGGGGGCGGGCAGGGCTCCTACGAGCAGTACTTC
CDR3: CASSLESGGGQGSYEQYF